Listed here is a single TCR beta chain. Its cognate antigen has yet to be identified. It has no much larger one-base neighbor in the sample; base qualities were not kept. The record originates from a study of OX40 agonist ivuxolimab in advanced cancers. Turning to the overall study: Ivuxolimab was a fully human IgG2 agonistic monoclonal antibody targeting the costimulatory receptor OX40 (CD134). The paper describes the monotherapy dose-escalation part (N of about 47 patients) of the phase I trial of ivuxolimab. Prior anti-PD-1, anti-PD-L1 or anti-CTLA-4 therapy was permitted, and 30% to 45% of dose-escalation patients had received checkpoint inhibitors. Peripheral TCRbeta sequencing was intended to test whether TCR sequence diversity was altered and clonal T-cell expansion was caused by ivuxolimab. In the dose-escalation cohort, around four fifths of patients were male, and the mean age was approximately 60 years, with a range of roughly 20 to 85. Of the roughly 51 patients in dose escalation, 19 had hepatocellular carcinoma, roughly 15 had melanoma, 9 had renal cell carcinoma and 9 had head and neck cancer. Partial responses occurred in three dose-escalation patients: two with cutaneous melanoma and one with hepatocellular carcinoma. Intravenous ivuxolimab was administered to patients every 2 weeks at six dose levels: 0.01, 0.1, 0.3, 1.5, 3 and 10 mg/kg.

For sequencing of the TCRbeta CDR3 region, genomic DNA was extracted from the sorted cells. The immunoSEQ Assay was used to sequence the TCRbeta CDR3 regions. This immuneACCESS table, as held by TCRdb, lists in-frame sequences with V and J called but not all clones. Of the missing ones, under half trace to an unresolved V gene in checked studies; the others have no known cause. In this sample the table shows roughly 100,000 clones, around 82% of which occur a single time. The top ten hold approximately 4.2% of the sample. Between the V and J ends, shortened by 10 bases and 8 bases respectively, the junction contains 9 bases. Reading from cysteine to phenylalanine, the CDR3 counts 10 amino acids. Only the CDR3 DNA stays, 30 bases, in frame from base 1. Sequences WSHSY (CDR1) and SAAADI (CDR2) are obtained from the germline V gene. Paper-wide results and their limitations: At doses from 0.1 to 3.0 mg/kg, clonal expansion was seen in both CD4+ and CD8+ blood T cells between baseline and week 6. The antigen specificity of the clonally expanded peripheral T cells was not determined. On average, CD8+ T cells showed more expanded clones than CD4+ T cells after ivuxolimab. Partial responders in the 0.1-3.0 mg/kg groups had among the lowest normalized peripheral clonal expansion, especially among CD8+ T cells. Low levels of normalized T-cell clonal expansion were also seen in some patients who did not respond.

Patients with autoimmune disease history or receiving systemic immunosuppression were excluded from the trial. Peripheral blood for TCR sequencing was drawn from every dose cohort at baseline, at cycle 4 day 1 and at cycle 7 day 1. The samples were drawn from a first-in-human, open-label, multicenter phase I dose-escalation trial of ivuxolimab. Adults with locally advanced or metastatic head and neck squamous cell, hepatocellular, melanoma or renal cell carcinoma were enrolled in the trial. Before TCR sequencing, CD4+ T cells and CD8+ T cells from peripheral blood were sorted into separate populations.

Here the sequenced sample was CD4+ or CD8+ T cells sorted from blood, taken in a trial of the OX40 agonist ivuxolimab. Rearrangement joined TRBV10-2 to TRBJ2-1; the D gene is perhaps TRBD1, from 5 matching bases. The receptor was derived from an adult with an advanced solid tumor such as melanoma, head and neck, liver or kidney cancer. The CDR3 is CATQGYEQFF. The nucleotide sequence reads as follows: TGCGCCACCCAGGGTTATGAGCAGTTCTTC.